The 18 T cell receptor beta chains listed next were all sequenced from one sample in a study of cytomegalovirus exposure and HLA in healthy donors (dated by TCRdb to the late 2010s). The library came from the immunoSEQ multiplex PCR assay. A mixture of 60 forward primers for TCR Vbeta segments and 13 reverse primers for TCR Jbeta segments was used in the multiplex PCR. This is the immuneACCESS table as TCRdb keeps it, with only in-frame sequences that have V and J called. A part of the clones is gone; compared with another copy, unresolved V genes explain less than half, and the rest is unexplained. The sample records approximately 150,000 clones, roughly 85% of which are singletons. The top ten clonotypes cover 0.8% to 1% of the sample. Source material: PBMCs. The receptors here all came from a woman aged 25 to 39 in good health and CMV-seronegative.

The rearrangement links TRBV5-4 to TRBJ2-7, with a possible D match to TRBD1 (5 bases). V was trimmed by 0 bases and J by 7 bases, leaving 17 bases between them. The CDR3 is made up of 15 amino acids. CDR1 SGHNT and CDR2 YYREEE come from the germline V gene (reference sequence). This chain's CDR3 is CASSLEGPYDGEQYF. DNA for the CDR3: TGTGCCAGCAGCTTGGAGGGGCCCTATGATGGTGAGCAGTACTTC.

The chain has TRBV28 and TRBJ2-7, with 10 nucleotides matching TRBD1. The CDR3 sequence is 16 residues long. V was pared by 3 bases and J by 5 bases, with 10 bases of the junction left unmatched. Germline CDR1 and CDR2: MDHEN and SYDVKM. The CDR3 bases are TGTGCCAGCAGTTTTCCCGGGACAGGGGCCCTGCACGAGCAGTACTTC. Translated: CASSFPGTGALHEQYF.

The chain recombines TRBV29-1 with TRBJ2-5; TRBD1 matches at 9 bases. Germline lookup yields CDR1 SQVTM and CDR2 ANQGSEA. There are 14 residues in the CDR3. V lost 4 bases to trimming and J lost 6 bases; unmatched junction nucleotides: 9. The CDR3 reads CSVADRGVMKTQYF. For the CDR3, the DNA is TGCAGCGTTGCAGACAGGGGGGTCATGAAGACCCAGTACTTC.

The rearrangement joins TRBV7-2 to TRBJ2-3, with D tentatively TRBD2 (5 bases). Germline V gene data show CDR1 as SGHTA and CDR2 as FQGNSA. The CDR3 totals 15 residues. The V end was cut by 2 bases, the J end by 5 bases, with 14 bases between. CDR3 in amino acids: CASSLFGGWGDTQYF. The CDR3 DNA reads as TGTGCCAGCAGCTTATTCGGCGGGTGGGGAGATACGCAGTATTTT.

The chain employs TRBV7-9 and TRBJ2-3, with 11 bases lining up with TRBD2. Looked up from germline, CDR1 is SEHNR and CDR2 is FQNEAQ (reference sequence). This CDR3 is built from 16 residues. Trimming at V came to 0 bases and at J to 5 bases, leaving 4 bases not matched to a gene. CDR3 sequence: CASSLASSGGRDTQYF. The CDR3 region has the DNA TGTGCCAGCAGCTTAGCGTCTAGCGGGGGGCGAGATACGCAGTATTTT. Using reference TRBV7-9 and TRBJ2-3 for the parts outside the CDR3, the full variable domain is DTGVSQNPRHKITKRGQNVTFRCDPISEHNRLYWYRQTLGQGPEFLTYFQNEAQLEKSRLLSDRFSAERPKGSFSTLEIQRTEQGDSAMYLCASSLASSGGRDTQYFGPGTRLTVL.

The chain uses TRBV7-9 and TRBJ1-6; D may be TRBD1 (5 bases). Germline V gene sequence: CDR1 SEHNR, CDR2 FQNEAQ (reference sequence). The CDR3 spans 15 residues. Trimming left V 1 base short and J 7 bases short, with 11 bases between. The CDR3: CASSLEGLINSPLHF. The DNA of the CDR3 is TGTGCCAGCAGCTTAGAGGGGCTGATCAATTCACCCCTCCACTTT.

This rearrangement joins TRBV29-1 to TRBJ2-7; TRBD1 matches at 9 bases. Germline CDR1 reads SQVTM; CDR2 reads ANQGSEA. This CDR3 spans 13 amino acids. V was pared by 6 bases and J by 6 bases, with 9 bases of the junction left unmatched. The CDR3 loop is CSVNTGGRFEQYF. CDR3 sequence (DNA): TGCAGCGTAAATACAGGGGGCCGGTTCGAGCAGTACTTC.

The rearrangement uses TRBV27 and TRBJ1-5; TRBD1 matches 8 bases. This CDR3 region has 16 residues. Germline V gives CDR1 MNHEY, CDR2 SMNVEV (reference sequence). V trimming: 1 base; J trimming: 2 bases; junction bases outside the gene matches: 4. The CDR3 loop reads CASSLWGTGGNQPQHF. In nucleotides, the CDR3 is TGTGCCAGCAGTTTATGGGGGACAGGAGGCAATCAGCCCCAGCATTTT.

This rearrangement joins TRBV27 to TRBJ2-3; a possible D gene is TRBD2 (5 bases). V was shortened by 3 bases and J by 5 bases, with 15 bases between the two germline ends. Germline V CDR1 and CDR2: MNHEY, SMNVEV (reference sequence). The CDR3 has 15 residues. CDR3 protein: CASSFLGKDQDTQYF. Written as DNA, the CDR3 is TGTGCCAGCAGTTTCCTCGGGAAGGATCAAGATACGCAGTATTTT.

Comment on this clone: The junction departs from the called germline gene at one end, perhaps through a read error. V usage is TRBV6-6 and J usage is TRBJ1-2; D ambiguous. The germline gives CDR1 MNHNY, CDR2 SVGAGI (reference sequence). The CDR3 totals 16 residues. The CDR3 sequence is CASSAGPQRMDYGYSF. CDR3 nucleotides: TGTGCCAGTTCCGCCGGACCTCAGCGGATGGACTATGGCTACTCCTTC.

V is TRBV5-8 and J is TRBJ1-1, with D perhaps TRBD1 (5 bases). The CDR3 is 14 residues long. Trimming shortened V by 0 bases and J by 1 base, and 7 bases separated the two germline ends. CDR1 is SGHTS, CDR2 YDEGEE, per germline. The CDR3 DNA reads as TGTGCCAGCAGCTTGGGACAGCCGAACACTGAAGCTTTCTTT. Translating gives CASSLGQPNTEAFF.

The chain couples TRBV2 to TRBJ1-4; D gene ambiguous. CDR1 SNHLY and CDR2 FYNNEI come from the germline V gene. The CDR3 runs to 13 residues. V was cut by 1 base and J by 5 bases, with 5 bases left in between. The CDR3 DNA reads TGTGCCAGCAGTGAAGGGAGGAATGAAAAACTGTTTTTT. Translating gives CASSEGRNEKLFF. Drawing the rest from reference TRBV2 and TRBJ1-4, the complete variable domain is EPEVTQTPSHQVTQMGQEVILRCVPISNHLYFYWYRQILGQKVEFLVSFYNNEISEKSEIFDDQFSVERPDGSNFTLKIRSTKLEDSAMYFCASSEGRNEKLFFGSGTQLSVL.

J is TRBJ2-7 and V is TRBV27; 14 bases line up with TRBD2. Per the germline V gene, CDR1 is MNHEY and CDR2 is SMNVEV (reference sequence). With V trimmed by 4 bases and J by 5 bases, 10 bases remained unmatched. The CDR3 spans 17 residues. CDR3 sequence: CASSSGLAGEVRHEQYF. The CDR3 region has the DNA TGTGCCAGCAGTTCGGGACTAGCGGGAGAGGTGCGCCACGAGCAGTACTTC.

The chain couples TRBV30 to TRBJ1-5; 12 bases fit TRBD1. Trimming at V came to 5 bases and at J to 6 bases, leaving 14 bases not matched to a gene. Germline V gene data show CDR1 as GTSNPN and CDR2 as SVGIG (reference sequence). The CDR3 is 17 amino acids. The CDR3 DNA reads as TGTGCCTGGTCCCACCGGGGGGGGACAGGGGGCATTCAGCCCCAGCATTTT. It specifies CAWSHRGGTGGIQPQHF.

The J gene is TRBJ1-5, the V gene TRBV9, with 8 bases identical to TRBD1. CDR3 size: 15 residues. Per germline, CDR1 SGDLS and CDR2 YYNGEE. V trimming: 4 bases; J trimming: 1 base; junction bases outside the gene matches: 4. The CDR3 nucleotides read TGTGCCAGCAGCCCGCAGGGGGCCAGCAATCAGCCCCAGCATTTT. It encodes CASSPQGASNQPQHF.

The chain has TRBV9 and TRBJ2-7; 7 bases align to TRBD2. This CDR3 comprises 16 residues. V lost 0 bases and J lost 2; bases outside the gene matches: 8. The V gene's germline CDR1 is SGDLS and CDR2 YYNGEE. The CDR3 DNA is TGTGCCAGCAGCGTAGCCGGGGGAGGGCCCCCCTACGAGCAGTACTTC. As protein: CASSVAGGGPPYEQYF.

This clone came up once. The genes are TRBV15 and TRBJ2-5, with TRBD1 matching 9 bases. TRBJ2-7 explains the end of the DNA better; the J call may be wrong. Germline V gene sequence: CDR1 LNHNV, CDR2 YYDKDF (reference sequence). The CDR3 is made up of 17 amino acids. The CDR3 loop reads CATSSMWTGVGSYEQYF. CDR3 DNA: TGTGCCACCAGCAGTATGTGGACAGGGGTTGGATCCTACGAGCAGTACTTC.

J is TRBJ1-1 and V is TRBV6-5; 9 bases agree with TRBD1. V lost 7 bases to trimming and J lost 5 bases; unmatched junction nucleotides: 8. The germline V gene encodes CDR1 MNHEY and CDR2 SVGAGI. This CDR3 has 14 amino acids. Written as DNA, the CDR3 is TGTGCCAGCACTTCGGACAGGGGATGGACTGAAGCTTTCTTT. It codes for CASTSDRGWTEAFF.